This T cell receptor (beta chain) was recovered during a study of long-term antiretroviral therapy in people with HIV. With survey level as its setting, the immunoSEQ assay was v3.0. Researchers set sequencing to target about 40,000-55,000 T-cell genomes per sample. Libraries were prepared by immunoSEQ multiplex PCR; TCRdb keeps only in-frame clonotypes and omits some of them. The data show about 39,000 clones, approximately 85% seen once. About this clone itself: The antigen is unknown.

Study-wide findings and caveats: Repertoire dominance by clones expanded before ART was seen at all time points.

One or more pre-ART and two or more post-ART PBMC samples were available from each donor. Looked up from germline, CDR1 is MNHNS and CDR2 is SASEGT. The CDR3 has 17 residues. Trimming pared 1 base from V and 0 bases from J, leaving 12 bases between. The origin of this receptor is a woman between 45 and 60 years old with HIV. J is TRBJ2-2 and V is TRBV6-1; D unclear. The material sequenced was unsorted PBMCs, taken 3.1 years after starting antiretroviral therapy. The CDR3 here is CASSEGPYLTNTGELFF. For the CDR3, the DNA is TGTGCCAGCAGTGAAGGACCGTACCTTACGAACACCGGGGAGCTGTTTTTT.